This T cell receptor (beta chain) was found in a study of T cells after yellow fever vaccination. Study outcomes and limitations: Although most clonotypes did not, a small share appeared in both CD4 and CD8 compartments. Reappearance after the booster was seen for most primary-vaccination clones, at 96% CD4 and more than 80% CD8.

Each CDR3 protein gets one entry after TCRdb re-called the 5' RACE reads with MiXCR. The table includes almost 600,000 distinct CDR3 sequences, less than 15% detected once. Germline CDR1 reads SGHTA; CDR2 reads FQGNSA. This CDR3 is built from 17 residues. Trimming shortened V by 0 bases and J by 2 bases, and 17 bases separated the two germline ends. To note about this clonotype: Its antigen is unidentified.

This specimen consisted of PBMCs, obtained on the day of the yellow fever booster vaccination. The V and J genes are TRBV7-2 and TRBJ2-7; TRBD2 might be the D (6 bases). The clonotype was recovered from a young man who received the YFV17D yellow fever vaccine. The CDR3, as DNA: TGTGCCAGCAGCTTAGCGGTTGCTAGCGAGCCTCCCTACGAGCAGTACTTC. It yields the protein CASSLAVASEPPYEQYF.